This TCR beta chain is drawn from a study of blood T cell repertoires in COVID-19. Study summary: COVID-19 samples from acute and convalescent phases originated in the United States, Italy and Spain. T cells, B-cell-depleted T cells, or PBMCs provided the cDNA or gDNA that served as material.

As originally analysed: Amplification of reference gene primers was used by the study to estimate nucleated cell counts. Sequencing used immunoSEQ multiplex PCR; TCRdb keeps in-frame clones, though not all of them. The D gene and trimming were derived from the DNA, and the V and J assignments and clone size from that table. The table lists roughly 200,000 clones, around nine tenths of them singletons, with 2.7% in the top ten. V was clipped by 0 bases and J by 2 bases; unmatched bases: 3. The CDR3 spans 15 residues. Germline CDR1 reads SGHRS; CDR2 reads YFSETQ. This chain links TRBV5-1 with TRBJ1-1; 8 bases fit TRBD1. The material sequenced was peripheral blood. The clonotype originates from a man aged 40-55 years with active or convalescent COVID-19. CDR3 sequence reads: CASSLGTGRNTEAFF. CDR3 sequence (DNA): TGCGCCAGCAGCTTGGGGACAGGGCGAAACACTGAAGCTTTCTTT. Looking up the rest from reference TRBV5-1 and TRBJ1-1 gives the full variable domain: KAGVTQTPRYLIKTRGQQVTLSCSPISGHRSVSWYQQTPGQGLQFLFEYFSETQRNKGNFPGRFSGRQFSNSRSEMNVSTLELGDSALYLCASSLGTGRNTEAFFGQGTRLTVV.